The 7 T cell receptor beta chains in this list originate from one sample, sequenced in a study of control samples from healthy donors and cancer patients. The table came from immunoSEQ multiplex PCR; TCRdb's copy has only in-frame clones and leaves some out. Among about 130,000 clones listed, roughly 94% were seen once. Sequenced sample: PBMCs. The receptor source for this set is a man in his 60s with colorectal cancer.

The CDR3 DNA reads TGTGCCAGCAGCTTACGGGATACGCAGTATTTT. Protein product: CASSLRDTQYF. The rearrangement uses TRBV11-2 and TRBJ2-3; D remains ambiguous. V lost 2 bases and J 6 bases, leaving 3 bases between the germline ends. CDR1 SGHAT and CDR2 FQNNGV come from the germline V gene. This CDR3 comprises 11 residues. Full variable domain (outside the CDR3, taken from reference TRBV11-2 and TRBJ2-3): EAGVAQSPRYKIIEKRQSVAFWCNPISGHATLYWYQQILGQGPKLLIQFQNNGVVDDSQLPKDRFSAERLKGVDSTLKIQPAKLEDSAVYLCASSLRDTQYFGPGTRLTVL.

The chain couples TRBV7-2 to TRBJ2-1; D is unclear. The V end lost 5 bases, the J end lost 8 bases, and 16 bases lay between the germline ends. The CDR3 totals 14 residues. Germline lookup yields CDR1 SGHTA and CDR2 FQGNSA. DNA of the CDR3: TGTGCCAGCAGCCGGACGTCTCTACGAGATGAGCAGTTCTTC. Protein product: CASSRTSLRDEQFF.

The V and J genes are TRBV19 and TRBJ2-1, with 9 bases identical to TRBD1. The CDR3 contains 15 residues. Germline assignment: CDR1 LNHDA and CDR2 SQIVND (reference sequence). With V trimmed by 7 bases and J by 8 bases, 12 bases remained unmatched. The CDR3 here is CASKKDRGVSDEQFF. CDR3 DNA: TGTGCCAGTAAGAAGGACAGGGGAGTTAGCGATGAGCAGTTCTTC.

V and J are TRBV5-1 and TRBJ1-1; D is uncertain. V shed 5 bases and J shed 3 bases, with 14 bases lying between them. CDR3 length: 14 amino acids. Germline loops: CDR1 SGHRS, CDR2 YFSETQ. CDR3 sequence: CASRFTPVDTEAFF. CDR3 DNA sequence: TGCGCCAGCAGATTTACCCCGGTCGACACTGAAGCTTTCTTT.

The chain couples TRBV2 to TRBJ1-1; TRBD1 is a possible D gene (6 bases). V lost 6 bases to trimming and J lost 2 bases, with 13 bases between them. The CDR3 contains 14 residues. The V gene's germline CDR1 is SNHLY and CDR2 FYNNEI. Here the CDR3 DNA reads TGTGCCAGCAGCGATGGACAGCTAAACACTGAAGCTTTCTTT. Residues: CASSDGQLNTEAFF.

The genes are TRBV23-1 and TRBJ1-5; D is ambiguous. TRBV23-1 is known as an ORF, though its function is uncertain. CDR3 length: 15 residues. V gave up 2 bases and J gave up 7 bases, with 15 bases separating them. The CDR3 reads CASSQGQVPDQPQHF. CDR3 sequence (DNA): TGCGCCAGCAGTCAAGGTCAGGTCCCCGACCAGCCCCAGCATTTT.

The chain uses TRBV18 and TRBJ2-3; TRBD2 agrees at 7 bases. The CDR3 is made up of 14 amino acids. Germline-derived CDR1 and CDR2 are KGHSH and LQKENI. V was clipped by 3 bases and J by 2 bases; unmatched bases: 2. The CDR3 protein is CASSPTSSTDTQYF. CDR3 coding DNA: TGTGCCAGCTCACCGACTAGCTCCACAGATACGCAGTATTTT.